The source of this TCR beta chain is a study of T-cell memory formation after mild COVID-19. Notes on the study in general: Pre-infection memory already had some responding clones, implying cross-reactive memory joined. Clones that contracted clustered mainly in CM and EM if CD4+ and in EMRA if CD8+.

V lost 0 bases to trimming and J lost 7 bases; unmatched junction nucleotides: 5. From germline, CDR1 is SGHAT and CDR2 FQNNGV. The CDR3 loop spans 16 amino acids. This clonotype was seen ten or more times. No antigen is known for it. Each CDR3 protein is one row after TCRdb ran MiXCR on the 5' RACE reads. In the table there are around 99,000 distinct CDR3 sequences, approximately 15% of which are singletons. The sequenced sample consisted of PBMCs or a T cell subset sorted from them (not recorded which). This sequence originates from a young man who had mild COVID-19 (a few samples of this study predate the infection). Cell type and time point are not known. The chain joins TRBV11-2 to TRBJ2-1; TRBD2 matches at 11 bases. The CDR3 reads CASSLDSGGAWNEQFF. For the CDR3, the DNA is TGTGCCAGCAGCTTAGATAGCGGGGGGGCGTGGAATGAGCAGTTCTTC.